This TCR beta chain came from a study of blood T cell dynamics during melanoma immunotherapy. Study-wide background: Standard first-line treatment here was pembrolizumab or nivolumab plus ipilimumab in metastatic melanoma.

Germline CDR1 and CDR2: GTSNPN and SVGIG (reference sequence). The CDR3 sequence is 16 residues long. J lost 1 base, V lost 0 bases, and 6 bases had no gene match. Time point: pre-treatment baseline. Disease control meant complete response, partial response or stable disease at 12 weeks. Prior systemic cancer therapy, immunosuppressant use and other active malignancies excluded patients. DNA loading was fixed at 350 ng for all bulk PBMC samples. Data came from immunoSEQ multiplex PCR; TCRdb stores just in-frame clones and leaves some out. In the table there are more than 8,500 clones, just over 85% of which are singletons.

This chain uses TRBV30 with TRBJ1-2, with TRBD1 identical over 9 bases. The TCR comes from a human donor with melanoma. Source: blood, taken from a patient treated with checkpoint blockade. The CDR3 sequence is CAWSVRGTGSNYGYTF. DNA of the CDR3: TGTGCCTGGAGTGTACGCGGGACAGGGAGTAACTATGGCTACACCTTC.